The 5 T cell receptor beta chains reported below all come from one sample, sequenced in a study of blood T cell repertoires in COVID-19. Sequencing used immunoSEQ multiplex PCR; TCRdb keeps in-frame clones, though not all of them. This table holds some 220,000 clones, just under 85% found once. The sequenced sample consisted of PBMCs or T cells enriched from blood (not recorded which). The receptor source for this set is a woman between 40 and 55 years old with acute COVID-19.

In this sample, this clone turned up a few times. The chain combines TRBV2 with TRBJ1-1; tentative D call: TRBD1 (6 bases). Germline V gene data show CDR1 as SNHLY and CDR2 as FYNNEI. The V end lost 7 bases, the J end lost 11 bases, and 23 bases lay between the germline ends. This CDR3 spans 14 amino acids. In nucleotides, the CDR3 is TGTGCCAGCATCAGGAGGAGACAGGCCCCGGCCGCTTTCTTT. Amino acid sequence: CASIRRRQAPAAFF.

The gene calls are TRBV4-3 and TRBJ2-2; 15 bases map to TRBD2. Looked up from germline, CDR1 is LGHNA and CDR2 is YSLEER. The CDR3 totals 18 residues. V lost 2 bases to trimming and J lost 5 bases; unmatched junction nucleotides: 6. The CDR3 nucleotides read TGCGCCAGCAGCCAATATGGACTAGCGGGGGGGTATACCGGGGAGCTGTTTTTT. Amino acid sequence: CASSQYGLAGGYTGELFF.

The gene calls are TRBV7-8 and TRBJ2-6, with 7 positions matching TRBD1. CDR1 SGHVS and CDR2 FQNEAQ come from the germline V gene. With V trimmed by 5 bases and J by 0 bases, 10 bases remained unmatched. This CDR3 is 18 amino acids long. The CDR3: CASSEPGQTSSGANVLTF. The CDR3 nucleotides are TGTGCCAGCAGCGAACCGGGACAGACAAGCTCTGGGGCCAACGTCCTGACTTTC.

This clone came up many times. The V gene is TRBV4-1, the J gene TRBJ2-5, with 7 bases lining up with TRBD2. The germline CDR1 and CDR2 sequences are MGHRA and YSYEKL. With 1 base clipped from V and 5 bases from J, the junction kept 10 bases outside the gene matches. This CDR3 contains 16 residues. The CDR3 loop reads CASSQGGRGIKETQYF. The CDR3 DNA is TGCGCCAGCAGCCAAGGAGGGCGGGGGATCAAGGAGACCCAGTACTTC.

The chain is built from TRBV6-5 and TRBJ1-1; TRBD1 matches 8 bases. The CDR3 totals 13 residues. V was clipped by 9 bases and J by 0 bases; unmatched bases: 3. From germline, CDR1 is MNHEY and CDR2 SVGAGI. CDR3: CASPDRVNTEAFF. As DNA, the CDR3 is TGTGCCAGTCCGGACAGGGTGAACACTGAAGCTTTCTTT.